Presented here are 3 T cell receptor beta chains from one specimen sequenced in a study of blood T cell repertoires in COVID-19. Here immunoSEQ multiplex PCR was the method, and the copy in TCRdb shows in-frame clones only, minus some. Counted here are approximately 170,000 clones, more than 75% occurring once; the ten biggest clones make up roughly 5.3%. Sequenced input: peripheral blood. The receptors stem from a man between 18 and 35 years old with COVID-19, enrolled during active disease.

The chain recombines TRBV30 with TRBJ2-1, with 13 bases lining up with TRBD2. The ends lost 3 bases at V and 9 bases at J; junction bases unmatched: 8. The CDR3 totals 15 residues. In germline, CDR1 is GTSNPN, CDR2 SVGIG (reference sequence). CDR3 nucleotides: TGTGCCTGGAGGGGATTAGGGACTAGCGGGACTGAGCAGTTCTTC. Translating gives CAWRGLGTSGTEQFF.

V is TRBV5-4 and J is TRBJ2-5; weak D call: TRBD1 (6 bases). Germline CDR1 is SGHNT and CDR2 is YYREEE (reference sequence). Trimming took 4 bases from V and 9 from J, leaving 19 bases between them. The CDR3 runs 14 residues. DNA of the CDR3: TGTGCCAGCAGCCCCGTGACAGGAAATGTGGCCCAGTACTTC. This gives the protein CASSPVTGNVAQYF. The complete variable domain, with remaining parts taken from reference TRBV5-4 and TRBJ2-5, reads ETGVTQSPTHLIKTRGQQVTLRCSSQSGHNTVSWYQQALGQGPQFIFQYYREEENGRGNFPPRFSGLQFPNYSSELNVNALELDDSALYLCASSPVTGNVAQYFGPGTRLLVL.

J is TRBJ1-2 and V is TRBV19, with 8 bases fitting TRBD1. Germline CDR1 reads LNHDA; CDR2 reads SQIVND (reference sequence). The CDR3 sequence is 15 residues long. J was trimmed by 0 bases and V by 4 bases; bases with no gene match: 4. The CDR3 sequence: CASSKRDRPNYGYTF. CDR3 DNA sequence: TGTGCCAGTAGTAAGAGGGACAGGCCTAACTATGGCTACACCTTC.